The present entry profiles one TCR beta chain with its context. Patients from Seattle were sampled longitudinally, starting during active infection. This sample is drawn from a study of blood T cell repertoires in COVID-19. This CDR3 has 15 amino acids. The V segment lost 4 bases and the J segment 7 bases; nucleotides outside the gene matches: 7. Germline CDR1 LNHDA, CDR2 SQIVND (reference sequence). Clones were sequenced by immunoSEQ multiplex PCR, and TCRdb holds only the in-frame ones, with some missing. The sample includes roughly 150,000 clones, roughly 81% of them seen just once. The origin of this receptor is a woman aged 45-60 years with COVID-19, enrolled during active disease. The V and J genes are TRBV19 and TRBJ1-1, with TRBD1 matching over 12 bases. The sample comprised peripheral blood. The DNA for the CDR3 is TGTGCCAGTAGTACTTGGGACAGGGGGCCAAGTGAAGCTTTCTTT. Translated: CASSTWDRGPSEAFF.